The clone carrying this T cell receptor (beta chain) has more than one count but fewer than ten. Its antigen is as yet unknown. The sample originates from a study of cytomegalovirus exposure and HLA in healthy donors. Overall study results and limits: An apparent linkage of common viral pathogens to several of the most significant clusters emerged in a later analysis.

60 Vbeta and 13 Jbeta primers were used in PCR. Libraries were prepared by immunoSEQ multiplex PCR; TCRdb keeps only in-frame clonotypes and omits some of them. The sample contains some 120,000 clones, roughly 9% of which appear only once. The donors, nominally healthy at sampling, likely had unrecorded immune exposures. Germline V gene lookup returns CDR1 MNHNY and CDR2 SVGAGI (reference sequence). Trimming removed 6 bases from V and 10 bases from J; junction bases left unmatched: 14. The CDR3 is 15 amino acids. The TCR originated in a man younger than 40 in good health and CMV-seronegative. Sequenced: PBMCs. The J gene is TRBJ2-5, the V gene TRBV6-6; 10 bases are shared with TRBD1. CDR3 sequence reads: CASSDSGTGDEGQYF. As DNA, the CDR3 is TGTGCCAGCAGCGACTCCGGGACAGGGGACGAGGGCCAGTACTTC.